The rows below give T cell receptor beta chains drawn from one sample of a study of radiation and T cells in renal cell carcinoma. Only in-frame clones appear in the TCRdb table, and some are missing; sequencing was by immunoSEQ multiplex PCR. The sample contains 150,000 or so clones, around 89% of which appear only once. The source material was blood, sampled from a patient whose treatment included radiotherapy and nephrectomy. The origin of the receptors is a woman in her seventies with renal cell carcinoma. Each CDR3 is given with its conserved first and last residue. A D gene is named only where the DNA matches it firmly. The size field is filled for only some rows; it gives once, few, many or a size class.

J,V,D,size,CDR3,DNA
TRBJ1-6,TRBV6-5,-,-,CASSYPRGSPLHF,TGTGCCAGCAGTTACCCGAGAGGTTCACCCCTCCACTTT
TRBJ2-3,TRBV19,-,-,CASSIDRNTASTDTQYF,TGTGCCAGTAGTATAGATCGTAACACCGCTAGCACAGATACGCAGTATTTT
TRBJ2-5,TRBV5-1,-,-,CASSLIQETQYF,TGCGCCAGCAGCTTGATACAAGAGACCCAGTACTTC
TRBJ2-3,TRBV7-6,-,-,CASSLSATDTQYF,TGTGCCAGCAGCCTATCCGCCACAGATACGCAGTATTTT
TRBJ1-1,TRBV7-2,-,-,CASSLRSYSNKGEAFF,TGTGCCAGCAGCTTACGGTCCTACAGTAACAAAGGGGAAGCTTTCTTT
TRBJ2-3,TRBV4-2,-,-,CASSQEGGGQSTDTQYF,TGTGCCAGCAGCCAAGAGGGGGGCGGGCAGAGCACAGATACGCAGTATTTT
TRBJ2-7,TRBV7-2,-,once,CASSFSRGTARIYEQYF,TGTGCCAGCAGCTTTTCACGGGGGACTGCTCGAATCTACGAGCAGTACTTC
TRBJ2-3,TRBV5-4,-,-,CASSLERGRDTQYF,TGTGCCAGCAGCTTGGAACGGGGGAGAGATACGCAGTATTTT
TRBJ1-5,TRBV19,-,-,CASSKNSNQPQHF,TGTGCCAGTAGCAAGAATAGCAATCAGCCCCAGCATTTT
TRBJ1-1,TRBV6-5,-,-,CASRRPGLNTEAFF,TGTGCCAGCAGGCGGCCGGGCCTGAACACTGAAGCTTTCTTT
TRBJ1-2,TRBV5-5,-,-,CASSSGPQNNYGYTF,TGTGCCAGCAGCTCGGGCCCACAGAATAACTATGGCTACACCTTC
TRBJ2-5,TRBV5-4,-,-,CASSLGATQETQYF,TGTGCCAGCAGCTTGGGAGCGACCCAAGAGACCCAGTACTTC
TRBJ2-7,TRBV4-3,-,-,CASSQDTGVREQYF,TGCGCCAGCAGCCAAGATACCGGGGTCAGGGAGCAGTACTTC
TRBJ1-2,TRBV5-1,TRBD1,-,CASSPDRTYGYTF,TGCGCCAGCAGCCCGGACAGGACCTATGGCTACACCTTC
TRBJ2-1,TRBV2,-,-,CASTPGGGTYNEQFF,TGTGCCAGCACTCCAGGGGGGGGGACCTACAATGAGCAGTTCTTC
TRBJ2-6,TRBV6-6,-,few,CASSYVGSGANVLTF,TGTGCCAGCAGTTACGTCGGGTCGGGGGCCAACGTCCTGACTTTC
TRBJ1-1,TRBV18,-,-,CASSPRDIFSEAFF,TGTGCCAGCTCACCCCGGGACATTTTCTCTGAAGCTTTCTTT
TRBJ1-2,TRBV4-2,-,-,CASSQVLRGEGGYTF,TGTGCCAGCAGCCAAGTTCTAAGGGGGGAAGGTGGCTACACCTTC
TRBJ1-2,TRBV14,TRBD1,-,CASSPYRGRHPLDGYTF,TGTGCCAGCAGCCCCTACAGGGGGCGACACCCTTTGGATGGCTACACCTTC
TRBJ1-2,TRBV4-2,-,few,CASSQDTAGPNYGYTF,TGTGCCAGCAGCCAAGATACCGCAGGGCCTAACTATGGCTACACCTTC
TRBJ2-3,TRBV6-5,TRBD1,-,CASSNTGVDTQYF,TGTGCCAGCAGTAATACAGGGGTAGATACGCAGTATTTT
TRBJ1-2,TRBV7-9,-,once,CASSPRGVRDQGYGYTF,TGTGCCAGCAGCCCCCGGGGTGTGAGGGATCAGGGCTATGGCTACACCTTC
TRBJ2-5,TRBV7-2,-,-,CASSLLGWGQETQYF,TGTGCCAGCAGCCTTTTAGGTTGGGGCCAAGAGACCCAGTACTTC
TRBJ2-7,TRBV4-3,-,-,CASSQGLYGAYEQYF,TGCGCCAGCAGCCAAGGACTTTATGGGGCCTACGAGCAGTACTTC
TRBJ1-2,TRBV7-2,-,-,CASSSTGLGRYYGYTF,TGTGCCAGCAGCTCCACGGGGTTAGGGAGGTACTATGGCTACACCTTC
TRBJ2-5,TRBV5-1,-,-,CASNFGGPGETQYF,TGCGCCAGCAACTTCGGGGGGCCGGGAGAGACCCAGTACTTC
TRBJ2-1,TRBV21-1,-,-,CASSKGKSDRVSSYNEQFF,TGTGCCAGCAGCAAAGGAAAAAGTGACAGGGTAAGCTCCTACAATGAGCAGTTCTTC
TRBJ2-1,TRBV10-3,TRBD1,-,CAISEGTGKNEQFF,TGTGCCATCAGTGAGGGGACAGGGAAGAATGAGCAGTTCTTC
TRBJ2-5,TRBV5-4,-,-,CASSSRTQGQGTQYF,TGTGCCAGCAGCTCCCGAACACAGGGCCAGGGTACCCAGTACTTC
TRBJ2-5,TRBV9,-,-,CASSVGLKETQYF,TGTGCCAGCAGCGTAGGGCTAAAGGAGACCCAGTACTTC
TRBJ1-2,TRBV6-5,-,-,CASSYEARGNYGYTF,TGTGCCAGCAGTTACGAGGCAAGGGGGAACTATGGCTACACCTTC
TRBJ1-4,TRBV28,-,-,CASSPPGPTNEKLFF,TGTGCCAGCAGTCCGCCGGGACCAACTAATGAAAAACTGTTTTTT
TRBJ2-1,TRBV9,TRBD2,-,CASSVESGGASSYNEQFF,TGTGCCAGCAGCGTAGAGAGCGGGGGGGCAAGCTCCTACAATGAGCAGTTCTTC
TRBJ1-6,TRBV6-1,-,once,CASSGQGLSSYNSPLHF,TGTGCCAGCAGTGGCCAGGGTCTTAGCTCCTATAATTCACCCCTCCACTTT
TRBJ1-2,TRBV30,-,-,CAWSVRRENGYTF,TGTGCCTGGAGTGTACGGAGGGAAAATGGCTACACCTTC
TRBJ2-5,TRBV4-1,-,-,CASSDWTEYQETQYF,TGCGCCAGCAGCGACTGGACGGAGTACCAAGAGACCCAGTACTTC
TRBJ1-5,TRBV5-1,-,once,CATLMKQGRRGNQPQHF,TGCGCCACCCTTATGAAGCAGGGAAGAAGGGGCAATCAGCCCCAGCATTTT
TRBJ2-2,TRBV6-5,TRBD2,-,CASSPGGAHFGELFF,TGTGCCAGCAGCCCCGGGGGGGCACATTTCGGGGAGCTGTTTTTT
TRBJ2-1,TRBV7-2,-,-,CASSSSRRGSSYNEQFF,TGTGCCAGCAGCTCGTCGCGCAGGGGCAGCTCCTACAATGAGCAGTTCTTC
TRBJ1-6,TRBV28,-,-,CASSFPGRPVNSPLHF,TGTGCCAGCAGTTTTCCTGGGAGGCCCGTTAATTCACCCCTCCACTTT
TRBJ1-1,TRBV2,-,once,CASSEEGPNTEAFF,TGTGCCAGCAGTGAAGAGGGGCCGAACACTGAAGCTTTCTTT
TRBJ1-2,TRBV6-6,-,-,CASSYKGPNYGYTF,TGTGCCAGCAGTTACAAGGGACCTAACTATGGCTACACCTTC
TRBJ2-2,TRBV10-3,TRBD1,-,CAISMTGVDTGELFF,TGTGCCATCAGTATGACAGGGGTGGACACCGGGGAGCTGTTTTTT
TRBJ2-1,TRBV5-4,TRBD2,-,CASSLAGALYNEQFF,TGTGCCAGCAGCTTAGCGGGGGCCCTCTACAATGAGCAGTTCTTC
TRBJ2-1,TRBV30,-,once,CAWITASYNEQFF,TGTGCCTGGATAACCGCCTCCTACAATGAGCAGTTCTTC
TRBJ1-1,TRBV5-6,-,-,CASTRLGDTEAFF,TGTGCCAGCACCCGGTTGGGGGACACTGAAGCTTTCTTT
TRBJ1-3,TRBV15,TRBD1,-,CATGTGDSGNTIYF,TGTGCCACCGGGACAGGGGACTCTGGAAACACCATATATTTT
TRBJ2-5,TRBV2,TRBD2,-,CASRLAGGTPGTQYF,TGTGCCAGTCGACTAGCGGGGGGTACCCCAGGGACCCAGTACTTC
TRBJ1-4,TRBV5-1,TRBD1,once,CASSTTAGQGEKLFF,TGCGCCAGCAGCACAACGGCGGGACAGGGTGAAAAACTGTTTTTT
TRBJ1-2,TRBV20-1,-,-,CSALLYGYTF,TGCAGTGCCCTCCTTTATGGCTACACCTTC
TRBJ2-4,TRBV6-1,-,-,CASSERPQLAKNIQYF,TGTGCCAGCAGTGAACGGCCCCAACTAGCCAAAAACATTCAGTACTTC
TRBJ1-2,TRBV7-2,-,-,CASSLVQNYGYTF,TGTGCCAGCAGCTTAGTTCAGAACTATGGCTACACCTTC
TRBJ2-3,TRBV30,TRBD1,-,CAWSQGAGADTQYF,TGTGCCTGGAGTCAGGGGGCTGGTGCAGATACGCAGTATTTT
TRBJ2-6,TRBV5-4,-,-,CASSLVHSGANVLTF,TGTGCCAGCAGCTTGGTACACTCTGGGGCCAACGTCCTGACTTTC
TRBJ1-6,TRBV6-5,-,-,CASKAGISPLHF,TGTGCCAGCAAGGCAGGGATTTCACCCCTCCACTTT
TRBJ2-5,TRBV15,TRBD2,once,CATSRDRGLGVETQYF,TGTGCCACCAGCAGAGATCGGGGACTAGGTGTGGAGACCCAGTACTTC
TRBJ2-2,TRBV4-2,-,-,CASSQRRGNTGELFF,TGTGCCAGCAGCCAAAGGCGGGGGAACACCGGGGAGCTGTTTTTT
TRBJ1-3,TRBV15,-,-,CATSGARSSGNTIYF,TGTGCCACCAGCGGGGCCAGAAGCTCTGGAAACACCATATATTTT
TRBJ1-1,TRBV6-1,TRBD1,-,CASSAGTAINTEAFF,TGTGCCAGCAGTGCCGGGACAGCTATTAACACTGAAGCTTTCTTT
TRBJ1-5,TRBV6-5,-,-,CASSDIVPQHF,TGTGCCAGCAGTGATATTGTGCCCCAGCATTTT